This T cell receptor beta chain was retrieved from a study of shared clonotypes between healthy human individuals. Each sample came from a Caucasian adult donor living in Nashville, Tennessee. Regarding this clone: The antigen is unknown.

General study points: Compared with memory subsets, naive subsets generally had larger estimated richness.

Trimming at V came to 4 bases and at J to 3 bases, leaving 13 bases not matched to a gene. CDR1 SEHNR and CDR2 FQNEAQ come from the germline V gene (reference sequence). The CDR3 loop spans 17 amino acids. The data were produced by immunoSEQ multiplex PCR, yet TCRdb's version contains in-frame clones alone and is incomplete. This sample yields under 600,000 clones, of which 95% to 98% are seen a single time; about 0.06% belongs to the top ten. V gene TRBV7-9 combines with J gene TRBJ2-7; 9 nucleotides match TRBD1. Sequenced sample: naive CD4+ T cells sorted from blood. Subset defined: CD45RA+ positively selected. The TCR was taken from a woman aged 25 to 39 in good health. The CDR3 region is CASSSVGWDREDYEQYF. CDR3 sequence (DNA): TGTGCCAGCAGCTCAGTGGGTTGGGACAGGGAGGACTACGAGCAGTACTTC. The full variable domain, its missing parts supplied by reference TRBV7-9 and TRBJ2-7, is DTGVSQNPRHKITKRGQNVTFRCDPISEHNRLYWYRQTLGQGPEFLTYFQNEAQLEKSRLLSDRFSAERPKGSFSTLEIQRTEQGDSAMYLCASSSVGWDREDYEQYFGPGTRLTVT.